This TCR beta chain was documented in a study of early stage breast cancer tumors. Study findings and constraints: Functional markers like CD4, CD8 and FOXP3 were missed in bulk sequencing. Tumors had roughly 2.4-fold higher T cell density and higher clonality than adjacent normal breast tissue.

This CDR3 contains 12 residues. Per the germline V gene, CDR1 is LNHDA and CDR2 is SQIVND (reference sequence). V lost 2 bases and J lost 5, with 7 bases in between. The repertoire was sequenced with immunoSEQ multiplex PCR; TCRdb's copy has only in-frame clones and lacks some. The table lists about 17,000 clones, around four fifths of them singletons. Concerning this clone: Its antigen is not identified.

Sequencing used blood. The receptor was isolated from a person aged 70 to 79 with breast cancer. The rearrangement joins TRBV19 to TRBJ2-7; maybe TRBD1 (5 bases). CDR3 residues: CASSISGNEQYF. CDR3 bases: TGTGCCAGTAGTATATCAGGGAACGAGCAGTACTTC.